A selection of T cell receptor beta chains follows, all from one sample in a study of cytomegalovirus exposure and HLA in healthy donors. This table comes from immunoSEQ multiplex PCR, and its TCRdb copy is limited to in-frame clones, with some not included. Of approximately 150,000 clones listed, around three quarters are singletons. The sequencing sample was made of PBMCs. Receptors originate from a woman between 40 and 55 years old in good health and CMV-seronegative. Both conserved end residues are part of each CDR3. A D gene is named only where the DNA matches it firmly. Clone size is shown for a subset of rows, as once, few, many or a class of expanded clone.

length	D	J	size	V	DNA	CDR3
14	.	TRBJ1-4	.	TRBV5-1	TGCGCCAGCAGCTTGCGGGGAATCGGGGAAAAACTGTTTTTT	CASSLRGIGEKLFF
15	TRBD1	TRBJ2-3	.	TRBV7-9	TGTGCCAGCAGCGCCCGGGACAGGGGCACAGATACGCAGTATTTT	CASSARDRGTDTQYF
13	TRBD1	TRBJ1-4	.	TRBV29-1	TGCAGCGTTGTGTTCGACAGGGTTGGCCGCTTGTTTTTT	CSVVFDRVGRLFF
16	TRBD2	TRBJ2-7	.	TRBV5-1	TGCGCCAGCAGCCGCGACTGGGCTAGCGGCATTTACGAGCAGTACTTC	CASSRDWASGIYEQYF
14	.	TRBJ2-7	few	TRBV27	TGTGCCAGCAGTTTAAGGATGGGGAGGCACGAGCAGTACTTC	CASSLRMGRHEQYF
16	.	TRBJ1-1	few	TRBV28	TGTGCCAGCAGTTTAAGGGCAGGACGGGTTAGAGCGGGAGCTTTCTTT	CASSLRAGRVRAGAFF
12	.	TRBJ2-1	few	TRBV9	TGTGCCAGCAGCGTAGGGGAGAATGAGCAGTTCTTC	CASSVGENEQFF
17	TRBD2	TRBJ2-1	few	TRBV27	TGTGCCAGCACCCCATTGTCAAGCGGGAGGGCGGGCGATGAGCAGTTCTTC	CASTPLSSGRAGDEQFF
14	.	TRBJ2-1	.	TRBV13	TGTGCCAGCAGCTTCCGGGTGTCCTACAATGAGCAGTTCTTC	CASSFRVSYNEQFF
17	TRBD2	TRBJ2-1	.	TRBV5-1	TGCGCCAGCAGCGGCCCGGGACTAGCGGGGGGGAACAATGAGCAGTTCTTC	CASSGPGLAGGNNEQFF
15	TRBD2	TRBJ2-1	.	TRBV11-2	TGTGCCAGCAGCTTAGATATCACTAGCGGGAGGGAAAAGTTCTTC	CASSLDITSGREKFF
17	TRBD1	TRBJ1-2	.	TRBV6-1	TGTGCCAGCAGTGAAGGGATGATGGCAGGGGGCTTAGGTAGCTACACCTTC	CASSEGMMAGGLGSYTF
13	.	TRBJ2-3	.	TRBV19	TGTGCCAGTAGTGAGGGTGGCACAGATACGCAGTATTTT	CASSEGGTDTQYF
14	TRBD1	TRBJ1-5	few	TRBV29-1	TGCAGCGTTCAGCAGGGGGCTAGCAATCAGCCCCAGCATTTT	CSVQQGASNQPQHF
15	TRBD2	TRBJ2-2	.	TRBV2	TGTGCCAGCAGCACGGGAGGAGCGAACACCGGGGAGCTGTTTTTT	CASSTGGANTGELFF
15	TRBD1	TRBJ1-5	few	TRBV5-1	TGCGCCAGCAGCTTGGAGGGGGCGCGGAATCAGCCCCAGCATTTT	CASSLEGARNQPQHF
14	.	TRBJ1-1	.	TRBV4-2	TGTGCCAGCAGCCAAGATGGGAGCCCACCTGAAGCTTTCTTT	CASSQDGSPPEAFF
10	.	TRBJ1-1	.	TRBV29-1	TGCAGCGTTGCCTCCACTGAAGCTTTCTTT	CSVASTEAFF
14	.	TRBJ1-1	.	TRBV30	TGTGCCTGGAGTCCGGGACACTCGAACACTGAAGCTTTCTTT	CAWSPGHSNTEAFF
14	TRBD1	TRBJ2-5	.	TRBV11-1	TGTGCCAGCAGCGTGGGACAGGGGCAGGAGACCCAGTACTTC	CASSVGQGQETQYF
16	TRBD1	TRBJ2-2	.	TRBV7-8	TGTGCCAGCATCCCTCCGGGACAGGGGAACACCGGGGAGCTGTTTTTT	CASIPPGQGNTGELFF
16	.	TRBJ2-7	.	TRBV28	TGTGCCAGCACTTTAAAATGGGGTAGCGGTTCCTACGAGCAGTACTTC	CASTLKWGSGSYEQYF
17	.	TRBJ2-6	.	TRBV30	TGTGCCTGGAGCAAACAGGTTCTTAGCTCTGGGGCCAACGTCCTGACTTTC	CAWSKQVLSSGANVLTF
16	TRBD1	TRBJ2-7	.	TRBV7-8	TGTGCCAGCAGCTTAGCGACGACAGGGCCCTACTACGAGCAGTACTTC	CASSLATTGPYYEQYF
16	TRBD2	TRBJ2-7	.	TRBV5-1	TGCGCCAGCAAGGCGCTGGCTAGCGGGATCTCCTACGAGCAGTACTTC	CASKALASGISYEQYF